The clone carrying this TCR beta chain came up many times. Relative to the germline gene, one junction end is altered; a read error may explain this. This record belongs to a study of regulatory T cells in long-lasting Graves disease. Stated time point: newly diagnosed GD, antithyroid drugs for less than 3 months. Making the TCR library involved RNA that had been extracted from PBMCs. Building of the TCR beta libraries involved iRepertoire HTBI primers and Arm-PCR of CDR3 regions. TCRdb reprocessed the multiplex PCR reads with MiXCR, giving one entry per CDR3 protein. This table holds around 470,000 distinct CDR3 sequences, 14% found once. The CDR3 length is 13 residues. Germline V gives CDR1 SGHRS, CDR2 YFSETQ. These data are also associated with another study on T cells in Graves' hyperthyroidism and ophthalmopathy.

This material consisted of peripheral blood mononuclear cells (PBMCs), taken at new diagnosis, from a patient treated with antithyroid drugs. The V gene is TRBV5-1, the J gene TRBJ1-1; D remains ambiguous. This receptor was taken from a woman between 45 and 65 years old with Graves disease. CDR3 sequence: CASSLGDNTEAFF. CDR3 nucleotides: TGTGCCAGCAGCTTGGGCGACAACACTGAAGCTTTCTTT.